The 8 T cell receptor beta chains below come from one sample, sequenced in a study of T cell responses to AZD1222 COVID-19 vaccine. Clones were sequenced by immunoSEQ multiplex PCR, and TCRdb holds only the in-frame ones, with some missing. The profile shows some 160,000 clones, about 90% of them singletons. Here the sequenced sample was peripheral blood, taken on day 0 of AZD1222 vaccination. Every receptor here comes from an adult in good health.

This clone was detected only once. One junction end disagrees with the germline gene, perhaps due to a read error. V gene TRBV28 combines with J gene TRBJ1-4; D not certain. The CDR3 covers 13 residues. Germline CDR1 reads MDHEN; CDR2 reads SYDVKM. The CDR3 here is CASAGRREGGSVF. In DNA, the CDR3 is TGTGCCAGCGCCGGACGTAGGGAGGGAGGATCTGTTTTT.

This chain connects TRBV6-6 to TRBJ2-7; D tentatively reads TRBD1 or TRBD2 (6 bases each). The length of the CDR3 is 14 residues. Germline-derived CDR1 and CDR2 are MNHNY and SVGAGI (reference sequence). V was cut by 5 bases and J by 2 bases, with 13 bases left in between. CDR3 in DNA: TGTGCCAGCAGTCCCGGGGGCAGAACCTACGAGCAGTACTTC. Encoded protein: CASSPGGRTYEQYF.

The chain joins TRBV9 to TRBJ1-4; TRBD1 matches 7 bases. Germline assignment: CDR1 SGDLS and CDR2 YYNGEE. Germline trimming cut 4 bases from V and 7 bases from J; bases unmatched to any gene: 13. The CDR3 sequence is 16 residues long. CDR3 sequence (DNA): TGTGCCAGCAGCCCTACCACAGGGGCCGTGGGTGAAAAACTGTTTTTT. Translating gives CASSPTTGAVGEKLFF.

The V call is TRBV27, the J call TRBJ2-7; D might be TRBD1 (5 bases). CDR3 length: 15 residues. With 5 bases removed from V and 7 bases from J, the gap between germline ends came to 21 bases. Germline CDR1 MNHEY, CDR2 SMNVEV (reference sequence). CDR3 loop: CASSLLPTGSLEQYF. For the CDR3, the DNA is TGTGCCAGCAGTCTTTTGCCCACAGGCTCCTTGGAGCAGTACTTC.

This clone was observed once. V usage is TRBV12-3 or TRBV12-4 and J usage is TRBJ1-4; no firm D call. The CDR3 covers 13 residues. Trimming took off 5 bases at V and 10 bases at J, with 14 bases between the two ends. The CDR3, as DNA: TGTGCCAGCAGTCATGACCTCCCCCGAAAACTGTTTTTT. This sequence encodes CASSHDLPRKLFF.

As concerns this clone: At one end, the junction sequence differs from germline, possibly due to a read error. This chain links TRBV9 with TRBJ1-3; a weak D match, TRBD1 (6 bases). The CDR3 contains 13 residues. CDR1 is SGDLS, CDR2 YYNGEE, per germline. Here the CDR3 DNA reads TGTGCCAGCAGCGTAGATGGCTTGGACAGCCCAAATTTT. Protein: CASSVDGLDSPNF. The full variable domain, in which reference TRBV9 and TRBJ1-3 provide the parts outside the CDR3, is DSGVTQTPKHLITATGQRVTLRCSPRSGDLSVYWYQQSLDQGLQFLIQYYNGEERAKGNILERFSAQQFPDLHSELNLSSLELGDSALYFCASSVDGLDSPNFGEGSWLTVV.

This clone was recorded a few times. The rearrangement uses TRBV28 and TRBJ1-5, with D unclear. V shed 2 bases and J shed 7 bases, with 12 bases lying between them. The CDR3 spans 14 residues. Germline CDR1 MDHEN, CDR2 SYDVKM. The CDR3 protein is CASSLTPPGQPQHF. The CDR3 DNA is TGTGCCAGCAGTTTAACGCCCCCGGGGCAGCCCCAGCATTTT. The entire variable domain, with the rest obtained from reference TRBV28 and TRBJ1-5, is as follows: DVKVTQSSRYLVKRTGEKVFLECVQDMDHENMFWYRQDPGLGLRLIYFSYDVKMKEKGDIPEGYSVSREKKERFSLILESASTNQTSMYLCASSLTPPGQPQHFGDGTRLSIL.

The chain employs TRBV7-8 and TRBJ2-3; perhaps TRBD2 as D (5 bases). Germline-derived CDR1 and CDR2 are SGHVS and FQNEAQ. V gave up 4 bases and J gave up 3 bases, with 8 bases separating them. The CDR3 contains 13 residues. CDR3 DNA: TGTGCCAGCAGCTCGGGGAATACAGATACGCAGTATTTT. Translating it yields CASSSGNTDTQYF.